These 28 T cell receptor beta chains came from one sample sequenced in a study. Clones were read by immunoSEQ multiplex PCR, and TCRdb kept only the in-frame ones, dropping some. The sample contains 45,000 to 55,000 clones, more than 85% of which appear only once. Sequencing was carried out using PBMCs. The receptors stem from a man between 35 and 55 years old with rheumatoid arthritis.

The chain joins TRBV28 to TRBJ1-5; a weak D match, TRBD1 (6 bases). This CDR3 region has 16 residues. CDR1 and CDR2 from the germline V gene are MDHEN and SYDVKM. V was trimmed by 5 bases and J by 3 bases, leaving 17 bases between them. The CDR3 sequence: CASSPSGEGDNQPQHF. The CDR3 nucleotides are TGTGCCAGCAGTCCCTCGGGGGAGGGGGACAATCAGCCCCAGCATTTT.

The rearrangement joins TRBV11-2 to TRBJ2-6, with D unresolved. V was trimmed by 5 bases and J by 3 bases, leaving 8 bases between them. This CDR3 comprises 14 residues. Germline CDR1 is SGHAT and CDR2 is FQNNGV. CDR3 nucleotides: TGTGCCAGCAGCGGGCGGAGTGGGGCCAACGTCCTGACTTTC. Translating gives CASSGRSGANVLTF.

This chain links TRBV6-5 with TRBJ2-2; D ambiguous. Trimming took 7 bases from V and 2 from J, leaving 14 bases between them. Germline-derived CDR1 and CDR2 are MNHEY and SVGAGI. CDR3 length: 15 residues. This chain's CDR3 is CASTVDRLNTGELFF. The CDR3 nucleotides read TGTGCCAGCACCGTAGATAGACTCAACACCGGGGAGCTGTTTTTT.

CDR3 bases: TGTGCCAGTAGTATAGCCGGGGGGCGCGGGACGAGCACCGGGGAGCTGTTTTTT. It specifies CASSIAGGRGTSTGELFF. This sequence joins TRBV19 and TRBJ2-2, with D maybe TRBD2 (7 bases). The V gene lost 1 base and the J gene lost 4 bases, with 19 bases spanning the gap. This CDR3 region has 18 residues. The germline CDR1 and CDR2 sequences are LNHDA and SQIVND (reference sequence).

This chain uses TRBV5-1 with TRBJ2-2, with 7 bases that match TRBD1. The V segment lost 4 bases and the J segment 6 bases; nucleotides outside the gene matches: 9. CDR1 SGHRS and CDR2 YFSETQ come from the germline V gene. This CDR3 region has 15 residues. The CDR3 loop reads CASSPDRPAAGELFF. The CDR3 coding sequence is TGCGCCAGCAGCCCGGACAGGCCGGCGGCCGGGGAGCTGTTTTTT.

This chain connects TRBV5-1 to TRBJ1-1; 7 nucleotides match TRBD1. The germline V gene has CDR1 SGHRS and CDR2 YFSETQ. The CDR3 sequence is 15 residues long. V dropped 3 bases and J dropped 5; count of bases not matched to a gene: 10. The CDR3 region is CASSSLDRGRTEAFF. CDR3 nucleotides: TGCGCCAGCAGCTCCCTAGATAGGGGGCGGACTGAAGCTTTCTTT.

The J gene is TRBJ2-3, the V gene TRBV7-2, with 7 bases fitting TRBD1. The V gene end was trimmed by 5 bases and the J gene end by 5 bases; junction bases not matched to a gene: 13. Germline V gene data show CDR1 as SGHTA and CDR2 as FQGNSA. The CDR3 is 16 amino acids. CDR3 loop: CASSPHRDRAQDTQYF. The CDR3 nucleotides are TGTGCCAGCAGCCCTCACCGGGACAGAGCTCAAGATACGCAGTATTTT.

The CDR3 region has the DNA TGTGCCAGCAGCTTCAGGGGTAGGGCCGACGAGCAGTACTTC. Its translation: CASSFRGRADEQYF. This sequence joins TRBV3-1 (or the pseudogene TRBV3-2) and TRBJ2-7; D may be TRBD1 (6 bases). V lost 5 bases and J 5 bases, leaving 16 bases between the germline ends. Germline CDR1 and CDR2: LGHDT and YNNKEL (reference sequence). This CDR3 contains 14 residues.

This chain links TRBV19 with TRBJ1-3; no reliable D call. From germline, CDR1 is LNHDA and CDR2 SQIVND (reference sequence). The CDR3 sequence is 15 residues long. V lost 7 bases, J lost 2 bases, and 15 bases lay in between. CDR3 in DNA: TGTGCCAGTACTATCGGGGATCTAGCTGGAAACACCATATATTTT. Translating gives CASTIGDLAGNTIYF.

The CDR3 reads CASSLGSTREQFF. The CDR3 region has the DNA TGTGCCAGCAGCTTAGGATCGACGCGTGAGCAGTTCTTC. V gene TRBV7-3 combines with J gene TRBJ2-1; D is unresolved. Germline V gene lookup returns CDR1 SGHTA and CDR2 FQGTGA. The CDR3 is 13 amino acids. The V end was cut by 2 bases, the J end by 9 bases, with 11 bases between.

The chain carries TRBV2 and TRBJ1-1, with D maybe TRBD1 (6 bases). The V end lost 5 bases, the J end lost 4 bases, and 17 bases lay between the germline ends. Germline CDR1 reads SNHLY; CDR2 reads FYNNEI. This CDR3 has 15 residues. CDR3 residues: CASSMDSQKGTEAFF. The CDR3 coding sequence is TGTGCCAGCAGTATGGACAGCCAAAAGGGCACTGAAGCTTTCTTT. Drawing the rest from reference TRBV2 and TRBJ1-1, the complete variable domain is EPEVTQTPSHQVTQMGQEVILRCVPISNHLYFYWYRQILGQKVEFLVSFYNNEISEKSEIFDDQFSVERPDGSNFTLKIRSTKLEDSAMYFCASSMDSQKGTEAFFGQGTRLTVV.

This chain joins TRBV6-1 and TRBJ2-3, with D possibly TRBD2 on 6 matching bases. The length of the CDR3 is 14 residues. V was shortened by 2 bases and J by 3 bases, with 9 bases between the two germline ends. The germline V gene has CDR1 MNHNS and CDR2 SASEGT. The CDR3 loop is CASSEPGGTDTQYF. CDR3 DNA: TGTGCCAGCAGTGAACCCGGGGGAACAGATACGCAGTATTTT.

This clone is a singleton in its sample. The rearrangement joins TRBV28 to TRBJ1-6, with a tentative D call TRBD1 (6 bases). The CDR3 is made up of 15 amino acids. Looked up from germline, CDR1 is MDHEN and CDR2 is SYDVKM. The germline V and J ends were trimmed by 3 bases and 6 bases, with 12 bases remaining between them. This CDR3 reads CASSFQGWGNSPLHF. For the CDR3, the DNA is TGTGCCAGCAGTTTTCAGGGGTGGGGTAATTCACCCCTCCACTTT.

V gene TRBV30 combines with J gene TRBJ2-7, with TRBD2 matching 7 bases. After removal of 0 bases from V and 6 bases from J, the junction contained 5 bases not matched to a gene. This CDR3 region has 13 residues. Germline V gene lookup returns CDR1 GTSNPN and CDR2 SVGIG (reference sequence). In DNA form, the CDR3 reads TGTGCCTGGAGTGTATCGGGGGGATCCGAGCAGTACTTC. It specifies CAWSVSGGSEQYF.

J is TRBJ2-5 and V is TRBV27, with 7 bases matching TRBD2. V was pared by 2 bases and J by 3 bases, with 6 bases of the junction left unmatched. The CDR3 has 15 amino acids. Germline V gene sequence: CDR1 MNHEY, CDR2 SMNVEV (reference sequence). The CDR3 DNA is TGTGCCAGCAGTTTAACTCTAGCGGTAAAAGAGACCCAGTACTTC. Its protein is CASSLTLAVKETQYF.

The V call is TRBV6-5, the J call TRBJ1-3; D unclear. The DNA end favors TRBJ2-2, so the J call may be wrong. The CDR3 runs to 15 residues. CDR1 is MNHEY, CDR2 SVGAGI, per germline. CDR3 in DNA: TGTGCCAGCAGTTACAGGGTAGAGAACACCGGGGAGCTGTTTTTT. Translation: CASSYRVENTGELFF.

This clone has a single count. The junction departs from germline at one end; a sequencing error may be responsible. This rearrangement joins TRBV7-7 to TRBJ2-1, with 8 bases that match TRBD2. CDR1 is SSHAT and CDR2 is FNYEAQ in the germline V gene (reference sequence). The CDR3 spans 14 residues. CDR3 in DNA: TGTGCTAGCAGGCCGGGGGGGGACCTTGGTGAGCAGTTCTTC. Translation: CASRPGGDLGEQFF.

Concerning this clone itself: Within the sample, other DNA sequences also encode this same CDR3. The chain carries TRBV6-5 and TRBJ1-1, with unresolved D. The germline V and J ends were trimmed by 6 bases and 1 base, with 9 bases remaining between them. The CDR3 contains 13 residues. Germline CDR1 and CDR2: MNHEY and SVGAGI. Here the CDR3 DNA reads TGTGCCAGCAGCCCCAGGAGGAACACTGAAGCTTTCTTT. It specifies CASSPRRNTEAFF.

The V call is TRBV30, the J call TRBJ1-6, with TRBD1 matching over 8 bases. This CDR3 spans 17 amino acids. V shed 4 bases, J shed 0 bases, and the junction held 8 bases outside the gene matches. Germline values: CDR1 GTSNPN, CDR2 SVGIG (reference sequence). The CDR3 DNA follows: TGTGCCTGGACCTCAGGGGGCCCGAGCTCCTATAATTCACCCCTCCACTTT. Amino acids: CAWTSGGPSSYNSPLHF.

This clone is a singleton in its sample. This chain links TRBV19 with TRBJ1-6; 7 nucleotides agree with TRBD1. The CDR3 is 17 residues long. CDR1 LNHDA and CDR2 SQIVND come from the germline V gene (reference sequence). V was clipped by 6 bases and J by 0 bases; unmatched bases: 8. CDR3 region: CASSRTGPNSYNSPLHF. The CDR3, as DNA: TGTGCCAGTAGCAGGACAGGCCCTAACTCCTATAATTCACCCCTCCACTTT.

The CDR3: CASSGSGGSSYEQYF. The CDR3 nucleotides are TGTGCCAGCTCAGGTAGCGGGGGGAGCTCCTACGAGCAGTACTTC. The rearrangement links TRBV18 to TRBJ2-7; TRBD2 matches at 10 bases. Germline V gene data show CDR1 as KGHSH and CDR2 as LQKENI. Trimming at V came to 5 bases and at J to 0 bases, leaving 4 bases not matched to a gene. This CDR3 comprises 15 residues. The entire variable domain, with the rest obtained from reference TRBV18 and TRBJ2-7, is as follows: NAGVMQNPRHLVRRRGQEARLRCSPMKGHSHVYWYRQLPEEGLKFMVYLQKENIIDESGMPKERFSAEFPKEGPSILRIQQVVRGDSAAYFCASSGSGGSSYEQYFGPGTRLTVT.

The J gene is TRBJ1-6, the V gene TRBV6-5; TRBD1 is a possible D gene (6 bases). Trimming left V 5 bases short and J 10 bases short, with 18 bases between. CDR3 length: 15 amino acids. The germline V gene encodes CDR1 MNHEY and CDR2 SVGAGI. CDR3 amino acids: CASSTLRGERSPLHF. The CDR3 DNA reads as TGTGCCAGCAGTACCCTGAGGGGGGAGAGGTCACCCCTCCACTTT.

CDR3 region: CASSLAGRSDTQYF. The CDR3 coding sequence is TGTGCCAGCAGCTTGGCGGGACGGTCAGATACGCAGTATTTT. This chain connects TRBV5-5 to TRBJ2-3; D is tentatively TRBD1 or TRBD2 (5 bases each). CDR3 length equals 14 residues. The germline CDR1 and CDR2 sequences are SGHKS and YYEKEE (reference sequence). V lost 0 bases and J 4 bases, leaving 9 bases between the germline ends.

The chain links TRBV5-1 to TRBJ1-2, with 9 bases fitting TRBD1. The germline CDR1 and CDR2 sequences are SGHRS and YFSETQ. CDR3 length: 13 amino acids. V shed 3 bases and J 13 bases; nucleotides not matched to a gene: 10. CDR3 nucleotide sequence: TGCGCCAGCAGCTCCGAAATTGGGACAGGGATCACCTTC. This gives the protein CASSSEIGTGITF.

This rearrangement joins TRBV18 to TRBJ1-1; TRBD1 matches at 7 bases. The CDR3 loop spans 15 amino acids. V shed 6 bases, J shed 3 bases, and the junction held 10 bases outside the gene matches. CDR1 is KGHSH and CDR2 is LQKENI in the germline V gene. The CDR3 bases are TGTGCCAGCTCGCCCAGGGGGGGCCAGTACACTGAAGCTTTCTTT. Its protein is CASSPRGGQYTEAFF.

The chain uses TRBV11-2 and TRBJ2-1, with 8 bases fitting TRBD2. The CDR3 is 16 amino acids. In germline, CDR1 is SGHAT, CDR2 FQNNGV. V lost 0 bases, J lost 4 bases, and 5 bases stayed unmatched. CDR3 nucleotide sequence: TGTGCCAGCAGCTTAGAAAGCGGGAGCCCGTACAATGAGCAGTTCTTC. As protein: CASSLESGSPYNEQFF.

The rearrangement joins TRBV28 to TRBJ1-3; possibly TRBD1 for D (6 bases). Trimming took off 2 bases at V and 6 bases at J, with 14 bases between the two ends. CDR3 length equals 15 residues. Germline CDR1 reads MDHEN; CDR2 reads SYDVKM. The DNA for the CDR3 is TGTGCCAGCAGTTTAACCACGGGGGCCGCAAACACCATATATTTT. Translated, it gives CASSLTTGAANTIYF.

This rearrangement joins TRBV29-1 to TRBJ2-7; TRBD1 might be the D (5 bases). This CDR3 contains 14 residues. Deletions cut 0 bases from V and 3 bases from J, with 12 bases between. Germline CDR1 and CDR2: SQVTM and ANQGSEA. CDR3 loop: CSVEDTGRSYEQYF. CDR3 DNA: TGCAGCGTTGAAGATACAGGACGGAGCTACGAGCAGTACTTC.